This record covers a single T cell receptor delta chain. This clone has more than one count but fewer than ten. Its antigen is currently not known. The protein TCRdb lists belongs to a much larger clone and differs from this DNA's translation at residue 5, which points to a read error; the protein shown is made from the DNA. The entry originates in a study of γδ T cells in repeated Plasmodium falciparum infection (dated by TCRdb to 2020 to 2022). About the full investigation: Malian children exposed to intense seasonal malaria transmission were enrolled in the natural-infection arm and compared with Australian children matched for age and gender. Four controlled human malaria infections were administered to about 5 malaria-naive U.S. adults over about 600 days by bites from P. falciparum NF54-infected Anopheles stephensi mosquitoes. Samples from controlled-infection subjects were taken at baseline, just before selected infections, and 21 days after each infection. Malian gammadelta TCR repertoires were analysed cross-sectionally during no-transmission periods and were analysed longitudinally across acute febrile malaria episodes. In the study, the shaping of the human gammadelta T cell repertoire by repeated Plasmodium falciparum infection was examined using natural infection in Mali and controlled human malaria infection.

The CDR3 starts with the cysteine, ends with the phenylalanine, and has 15 residues. The retained sequence is limited to the CDR3, 45 bases, with the frame set at the first base. A distance of 13 bases separates the germline ends of V and J, which lose 3 bases and 0 bases respectively. CDR1 GEAIGNYY and CDR2 EKD are derived from the germline V gene. For bulk TCR repertoire analysis, Vgamma9/Vdelta2+ and Vdelta2-negative gammadelta T cell populations were isolated by flow sorting from peripheral blood mononuclear cells. Study-level results and caveats: In Vdelta2-negative gammadelta TCR repertoires, which were largely Vdelta1+, repeated controlled infections appeared to drive waves of new clonotype selection. Analysis of inter-individual variability in gammadelta T cell responses was limited by the small size of the controlled-infection cohort. Vdelta2-negative gammadelta TCR repertoires from Malian children appeared more clonally expanded, less diverse and less shared than those of Australian children. The Malian cohort was drawn from a small rural village made up mostly of one ethnic group, which limits generalizability. Vgamma9/Vdelta2+ TCR repertoires kept a highly stable polyclonal repertoire across time and infection, and many TCRgamma sequences overlapped between individuals.

Library method: multiplex PCR. The sequencer was an Illumina MiSeq. Every sorted gammadelta T cell sample had both its TCR gamma (TRG) and TCR delta (TRD) chains sequenced. From the authors' description of their analysis: Repertoire analyses included clonotype tree plots, accumulated frequency of the top 20 clonotypes, diversity index (DI) and D75 metrics. TCRdb reran clone calling on the public reads with CATT; rows sharing one DNA sequence were then combined. TCRdb's processing, not the study's, gives the V and J calls here. The sample records 90,000 or so delta-chain clones, roughly 0.98% of which are singletons. The ten largest clones take up 9.6% of the sample.

The sample comprised gamma-delta T cells from blood. The chain links TRDV2 with TRDJ1; TRDD3 is a possible D gene, resting on 6 matching bases. This sequence was found in a pool of human donors (malaria-infected and uninfected, not separated). At the DNA level, the sequence is TGTGCCTGTGACCCCGTGGGGGGTTACACCGATAAACTCATCTTT. Its protein is CACDPVGGYTDKLIF.